Listed here are 19 T cell receptor beta chains from one sample, sequenced in a study of control samples from healthy donors and cancer patients. Assay used: immunoSEQ multiplex PCR; TCRdb lists only in-frame clones, some missing. The data show about 120,000 clones, about 90% seen once. The source material was blood. The receptors originated from a man aged 55 to 70 in good health.

V and J are TRBV7-8 and TRBJ2-6; 7 bases line up with TRBD1. Trimming at V came to 0 bases and at J to 1 base, leaving 9 bases not matched to a gene. The CDR3 consists of 19 residues. Germline V gene lookup returns CDR1 SGHVS and CDR2 FQNEAQ. CDR3 sequence: CASSLADRVTRSGANVLTF. In nucleotides, the CDR3 is TGTGCCAGCAGCTTAGCTGACAGGGTTACCAGGTCTGGGGCCAACGTCCTGACTTTC.

The chain combines TRBV6-5 with TRBJ2-7, with 7 bases identical to TRBD2. The CDR3 has 14 amino acids. J lost 4 bases, V lost 0 bases, and 3 bases had no gene match. The germline V gene has CDR1 MNHEY and CDR2 SVGAGI. CDR3 protein: CASSYSGGVYEQYF. In DNA, the CDR3 is TGTGCCAGCAGTTACTCGGGGGGGGTATACGAGCAGTACTTC.

This chain connects TRBV6-5 to TRBJ1-2; 9 bases are shared with TRBD1. The CDR3 runs to 15 residues. With 5 bases clipped from V and 4 bases from J, the junction kept 8 bases outside the gene matches. The germline CDR1 and CDR2 sequences are MNHEY and SVGAGI. CDR3 DNA sequence: TGTGCCAGCAGTAGCGCGGGACAGGGATTCTATGGCTACACCTTC. This translates into CASSSAGQGFYGYTF.

J is TRBJ1-5 and V is TRBV4-1, with a possible D match to TRBD1 (5 bases). Trimming took off 0 bases at V and 9 bases at J, with 15 bases between the two ends. The CDR3 totals 15 residues. Germline lookup yields CDR1 MGHRA and CDR2 YSYEKL. The CDR3 nucleotides are TGCGCCAGCAGCCAAGATCAGTGGGGGAGTCTGCCCCAGCATTTT. It is translated as CASSQDQWGSLPQHF.

The chain has TRBV4-3 and TRBJ1-2, with no clear D. CDR1 LGHNA and CDR2 YSLEER come from the germline V gene. The CDR3 length is 11 residues. Trimming took 3 bases from V and 4 from J, leaving 3 bases between them. The chain's CDR3 is CASSHGYGYTF. As DNA, the CDR3 is TGCGCCAGCAGCCATGGCTATGGCTACACCTTC.

Only one count was recorded for this clone. The gene calls are TRBV29-1 and TRBJ2-2; perhaps TRBD1 as D (5 bases). Deletions cut 1 base from V and 2 bases from J, with 8 bases between. The germline V gene encodes CDR1 SQVTM and CDR2 ANQGSEA. This CDR3 has 14 residues. CDR3 region: CSVEGQGNTGELFF. The DNA for the CDR3 is TGCAGCGTTGAAGGGCAGGGAAACACCGGGGAGCTGTTTTTT.

This clone has more than one count but fewer than ten. A read error may account for a junction end that differs from germline. The rearrangement uses TRBV7-8 and TRBJ1-1; 8 bases line up with TRBD1. Germline V CDR1 and CDR2: SGHVS, FQNEAQ. The CDR3 consists of 15 residues. CDR3 sequence: CASSLAQGANSEAFF. CDR3 sequence (DNA): TGTGCCAGCAGCTTAGCTCAGGGGGCTAACAGTGAAGCTTTCTTT. Full variable domain (remainder filled in from reference TRBV7-8 and TRBJ1-1): GAGVSQSPRYKVAKRGQDVALRCDPISGHVSLFWYQQALGQGPEFLTYFQNEAQLDKSGLPSDRFFAERPEGSVSTLKIQRTQQEDSAVYLCASSLAQGANSEAFFGQGTRLTVV.

This chain connects TRBV18 to TRBJ2-6, with D maybe TRBD2 (5 bases). Germline V gives CDR1 KGHSH, CDR2 LQKENI. This CDR3 comprises 16 residues. The germline V and J ends were trimmed by 3 bases and 0 bases, with 9 bases remaining between them. In nucleotides, the CDR3 is TGTGCCAGCTCACCGGTCGCGGGCTCTGGGGCCAACGTCCTGACTTTC. Encoded protein: CASSPVAGSGANVLTF.

The V and J genes are TRBV5-8 and TRBJ1-2; 9 nucleotides agree with TRBD1. CDR3 length: 14 amino acids. Germline V gene lookup returns CDR1 SGHTS and CDR2 YDEGEE. With V trimmed by 0 bases and J by 8 bases, 5 bases remained unmatched. As DNA, the CDR3 is TGTGCCAGCAGCTTGGTACGGACAGGGGAAGGCTACACCTTC. It yields the protein CASSLVRTGEGYTF.

This clone was found once. This chain links TRBV4-1 with TRBJ1-5, with a tentative D call TRBD1 (6 bases). The V gene's germline CDR1 is MGHRA and CDR2 YSYEKL. The CDR3 runs to 17 residues. Trimming cost V 11 bases and J 5 bases, with 28 bases left between them. CDR3 coding DNA: TGCGCCTCACACAAAATAGGGGGGGTTCAGGGACATCAGCCCCAGCATTTT. It specifies CASHKIGGVQGHQPQHF.

The rearrangement links TRBV21-1 to TRBJ1-2. TRBV21-1 is noted as a pseudogene. The CDR3 runs to 14 residues. CDR3 coding DNA: TGTGCCAGCAGACATCCCTCGGCGAACTATGGCTACACCTTC. This codes for CASRHPSANYGYTF.

The genes are TRBV11-2 and TRBJ1-4; TRBD1 is a possible D gene (5 bases). Deletions cut 2 bases from V and 8 bases from J, with 15 bases between. From germline, CDR1 is SGHAT and CDR2 FQNNGV. This CDR3 comprises 15 residues. CDR3 protein: CASSLTGQLREKLFF. CDR3 coding DNA: TGTGCCAGCAGCTTAACAGGCCAATTAAGGGAAAAACTGTTTTTT.

The chain has TRBV5-6 and TRBJ2-5; D uncertain. Germline V gene data show CDR1 as SGHDT and CDR2 as YYEEEE. Between the trimmed V and J ends, which lost 2 bases and 2 bases, there was a span of 7 bases. The CDR3 is made up of 13 amino acids. The CDR3 region has the DNA TGTGCCAGCAGCTTCACAACGCAAGAGACCCAGTACTTC. It codes for CASSFTTQETQYF.

The chain links TRBV18 to TRBJ1-3; D possibly corresponds to TRBD1 (6 bases). This CDR3 is built from 17 residues. Germline lookup yields CDR1 KGHSH and CDR2 LQKENI. V shed 2 bases and J shed 1 base, with 15 bases lying between them. CDR3 sequence (DNA): TGTGCCAGCTCACCATCCGGAGGGGGGCAATCTGGAAACACCATATATTTT. Encoded protein: CASSPSGGGQSGNTIYF. The full variable domain, completed using reference TRBV18 and TRBJ1-3, is NAGVMQNPRHLVRRRGQEARLRCSPMKGHSHVYWYRQLPEEGLKFMVYLQKENIIDESGMPKERFSAEFPKEGPSILRIQQVVRGDSAAYFCASSPSGGGQSGNTIYFGEGSWLTVV.

The gene calls are TRBV6-1 and TRBJ2-7; either TRBD1 or TRBD2 may fit D (5 bases each). V was shortened by 3 bases and J by 0 bases, with 21 bases between the two germline ends. CDR1 MNHNS and CDR2 SASEGT come from the germline V gene. The CDR3 contains 18 residues. CDR3 loop: CASSERGTPSSRSYEQYF. In DNA form, the CDR3 reads TGTGCCAGCAGTGAGAGGGGAACCCCCTCGTCGCGCTCCTACGAGCAGTACTTC.

This rearrangement joins TRBV11-2 to TRBJ2-5, with D possibly being TRBD2 (5 bases). Germline assignment: CDR1 SGHAT and CDR2 FQNNGV. This CDR3 is 14 amino acids long. V shed 5 bases and J shed 3 bases, with 13 bases lying between them. The CDR3 region is CASSAPTREETQYF. As DNA, the CDR3 is TGTGCCAGCAGCGCCCCCACGCGGGAAGAGACCCAGTACTTC.

V is TRBV10-1 and J is TRBJ1-1; no firm D call. V shed 6 bases and J shed 0 bases, with 11 bases lying between them. This CDR3 has 14 amino acids. CDR1 is WNHNN, CDR2 SYGVQD, per germline (reference sequence). This CDR3 is CASRIGDLNTEAFF. The DNA of the CDR3 is TGCGCCAGCAGAATCGGGGATTTGAACACTGAAGCTTTCTTT.

This chain joins TRBV18 and TRBJ1-2; 7 bases are shared with TRBD1. This CDR3 has 12 amino acids. The germline V gene has CDR1 KGHSH and CDR2 LQKENI. Germline trimming cut 4 bases from V and 8 bases from J; bases unmatched to any gene: 4. The CDR3: CASSLQGLGYTF. The DNA of the CDR3 is TGTGCCAGCTCACTACAGGGGCTAGGCTACACCTTC.

V is TRBV19 and J is TRBJ1-6; D gene uncertain. Germline V gene lookup returns CDR1 LNHDA and CDR2 SQIVND (reference sequence). CDR3 length equals 14 residues. The V and J ends lost 3 bases and 6 bases respectively, with 9 bases between them. Written as DNA, the CDR3 is TGTGCCAGTAGTATTGGTCAGGCTAATTCACCCCTCCACTTT. Protein sequence: CASSIGQANSPLHF.